This T cell receptor beta chain appears in the sequencing data of a study of cytomegalovirus exposure and HLA in healthy donors. Trimming took 5 bases from V and 0 from J; bases not matched to a gene: 3. There are 15 residues in the CDR3. The germline gives CDR1 SGHTA, CDR2 FQGTGA. Amplification used 60 Vbeta primers and 13 Jbeta primers. Produced via immunoSEQ multiplex PCR; TCRdb's table is partial and in-frame only. The table includes around 100,000 clones, roughly 70% detected once. The sample comprised PBMCs. This chain connects TRBV7-3 to TRBJ2-1; 8 bases line up with TRBD2. The receptor's source is a man aged 40-50 years in good health and CMV-seropositive. CDR3 loop: CASSRGGNSYNEQFF. CDR3 nucleotides: TGTGCCAGCAGCCGGGGGGGTAACTCCTACAATGAGCAGTTCTTC.